This T cell receptor (beta chain) emerged from a study of immune evolution from preneoplasia to lung adenocarcinoma. General study findings and limits: Later-stage lesions seemingly showed higher T cell density and diversity than normal lung. Top clone share appeared to fall from AAH through AIS, MIA, adenocarcinoma.

Concerning this clone: Antigen unknown.

The CDR3 runs to 13 residues. Germline CDR1 is MDHEN and CDR2 is SYDVKM. V was shortened by 4 bases and J by 0 bases, with 6 bases between the two germline ends. Profiled with immunoSEQ multiplex PCR; TCRdb holds only in-frame clones, not every one. The data hold several thousand clones, with roughly 82% observed a single time. Sequenced sample: FFPE adjacent normal lung tissue. This chain connects TRBV28 to TRBJ2-5; D may correspond to TRBD1 or TRBD2 (5 bases each). This receptor was taken from a donor at least 70 years old with lung adenocarcinoma. The CDR3 nucleotides read TGTGCCAGCAGTTGGGGGAACCAAGAGACCCAGTACTTC. Translated: CASSWGNQETQYF.